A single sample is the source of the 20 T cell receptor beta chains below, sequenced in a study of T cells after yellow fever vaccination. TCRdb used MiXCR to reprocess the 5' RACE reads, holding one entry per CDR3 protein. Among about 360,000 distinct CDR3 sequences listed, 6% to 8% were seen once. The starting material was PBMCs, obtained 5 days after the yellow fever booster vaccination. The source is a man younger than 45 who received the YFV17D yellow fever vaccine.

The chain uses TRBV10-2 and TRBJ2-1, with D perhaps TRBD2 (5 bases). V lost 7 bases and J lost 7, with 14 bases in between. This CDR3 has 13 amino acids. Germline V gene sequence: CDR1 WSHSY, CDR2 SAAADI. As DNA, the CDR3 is TGCGCCAGCACCCCGGGGTTGGGTAATGAGCAGTTCTTC. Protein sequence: CASTPGLGNEQFF.

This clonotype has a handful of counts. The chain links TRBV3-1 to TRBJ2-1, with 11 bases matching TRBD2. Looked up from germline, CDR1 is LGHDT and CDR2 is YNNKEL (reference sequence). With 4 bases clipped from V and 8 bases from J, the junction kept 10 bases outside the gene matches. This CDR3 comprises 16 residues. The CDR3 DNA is TGTGCCAGCAGCCCAACAATAGCGGGAGGGCGGTATGAGCAGTTCTTC. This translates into CASSPTIAGGRYEQFF.

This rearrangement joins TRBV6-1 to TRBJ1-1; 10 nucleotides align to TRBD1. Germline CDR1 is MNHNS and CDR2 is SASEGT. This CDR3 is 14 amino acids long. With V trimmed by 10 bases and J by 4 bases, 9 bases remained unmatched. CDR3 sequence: CATERGQGVTEAFF. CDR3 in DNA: TGTGCCACAGAGAGAGGACAGGGGGTCACTGAAGCTTTCTTT.

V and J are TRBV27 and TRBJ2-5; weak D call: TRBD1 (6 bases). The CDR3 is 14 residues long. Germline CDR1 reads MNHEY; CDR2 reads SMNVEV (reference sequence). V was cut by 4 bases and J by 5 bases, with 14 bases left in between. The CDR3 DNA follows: TGTGCCAGCAGTTCCCGCAGGGGCGGGGAGACCCAGTACTTC. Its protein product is CASSSRRGGETQYF.

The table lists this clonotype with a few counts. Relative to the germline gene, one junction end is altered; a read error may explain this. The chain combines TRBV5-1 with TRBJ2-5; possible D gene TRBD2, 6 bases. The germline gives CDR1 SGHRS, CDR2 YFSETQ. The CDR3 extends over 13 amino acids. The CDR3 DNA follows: TGCGCCAGCAGATTGGGGGGCCAAGAGACCCAGTACTTC. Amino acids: CASRLGGQETQYF. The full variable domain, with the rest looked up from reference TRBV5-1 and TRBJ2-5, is KAGVTQTPRYLIKTRGQQVTLSCSPISGHRSVSWYQQTPGQGLQFLFEYFSETQRNKGNFPGRFSGRQFSNSRSEMNVSTLELGDSALYLCASRLGGQETQYFGPGTRLLVL.

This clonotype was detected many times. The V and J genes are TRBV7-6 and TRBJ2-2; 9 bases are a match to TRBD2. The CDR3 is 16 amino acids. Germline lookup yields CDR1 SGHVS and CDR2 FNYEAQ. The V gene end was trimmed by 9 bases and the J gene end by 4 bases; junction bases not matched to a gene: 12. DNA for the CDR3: TGTGCCAGTAGGACTAGCGCAAACTCCCCCACCGGGGAGCTGTTTTTT. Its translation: CASRTSANSPTGELFF.

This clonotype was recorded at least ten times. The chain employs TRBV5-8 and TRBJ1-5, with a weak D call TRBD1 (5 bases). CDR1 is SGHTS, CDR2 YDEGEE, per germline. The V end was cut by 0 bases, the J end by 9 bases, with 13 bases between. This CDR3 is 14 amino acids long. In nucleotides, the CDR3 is TGTGCCAGCAGCTTGGAATCAGGGTTACCGCCCCAGCATTTT. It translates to CASSLESGLPPQHF.

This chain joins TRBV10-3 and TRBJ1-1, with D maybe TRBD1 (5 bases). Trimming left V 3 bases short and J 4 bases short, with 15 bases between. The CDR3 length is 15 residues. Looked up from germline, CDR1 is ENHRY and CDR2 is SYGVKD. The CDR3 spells CAISDPGWRGTEAFF. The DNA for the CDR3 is TGTGCCATCAGTGATCCAGGCTGGAGGGGCACTGAAGCTTTCTTT.

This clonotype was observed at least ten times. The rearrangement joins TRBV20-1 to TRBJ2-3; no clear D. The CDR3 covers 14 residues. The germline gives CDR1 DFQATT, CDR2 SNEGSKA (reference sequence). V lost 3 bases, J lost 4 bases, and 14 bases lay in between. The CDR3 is CSASGGVRSDTQYF. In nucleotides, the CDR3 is TGCAGTGCTAGTGGTGGCGTGCGCTCAGATACGCAGTATTTT.

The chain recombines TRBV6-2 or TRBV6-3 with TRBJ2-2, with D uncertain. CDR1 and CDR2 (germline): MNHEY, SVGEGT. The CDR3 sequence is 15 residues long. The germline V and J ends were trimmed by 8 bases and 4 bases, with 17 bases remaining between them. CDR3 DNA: TGTGCCAGCGGAGATTCCGTAGTGGGCACCGGGGAGCTGTTTTTT. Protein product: CASGDSVVGTGELFF.

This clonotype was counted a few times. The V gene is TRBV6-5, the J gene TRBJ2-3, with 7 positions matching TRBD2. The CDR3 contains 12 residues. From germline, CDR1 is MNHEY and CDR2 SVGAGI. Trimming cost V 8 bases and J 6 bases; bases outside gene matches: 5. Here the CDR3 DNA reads TGTGCCAGCTCCAACGGGGGGGATACGCAGTATTTT. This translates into CASSNGGDTQYF.

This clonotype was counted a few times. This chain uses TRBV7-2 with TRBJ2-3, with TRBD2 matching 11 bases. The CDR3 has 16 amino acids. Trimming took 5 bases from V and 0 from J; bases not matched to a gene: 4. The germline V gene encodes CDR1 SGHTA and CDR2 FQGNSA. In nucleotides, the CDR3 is TGTGCCAGCAGCCCATCTAGCGGGAGGAGCACAGATACGCAGTATTTT. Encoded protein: CASSPSSGRSTDTQYF.

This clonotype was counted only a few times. The CDR3 loop is CASSEGSARDTQYF. DNA of the CDR3: TGTGCCAGCAGTGAAGGCAGTGCCAGAGATACGCAGTATTTT. The chain recombines TRBV6-4 with TRBJ2-3; D unclear. Per germline, CDR1 MRHNA and CDR2 SNTAGT. V was pared by 3 bases and J by 5 bases, with 12 bases between. There are 14 residues in the CDR3.

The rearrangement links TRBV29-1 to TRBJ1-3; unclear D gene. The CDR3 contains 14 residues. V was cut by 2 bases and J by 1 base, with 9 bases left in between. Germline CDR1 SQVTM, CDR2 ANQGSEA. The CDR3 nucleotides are TGCAGCGTTGAACCGGAGGGATCTGGAAACACCATATATTTT. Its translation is CSVEPEGSGNTIYF. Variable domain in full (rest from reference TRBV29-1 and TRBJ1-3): SAVISQKPSRDICQRGTSLTIQCQVDSQVTMMFWYRQQPGQSLTLIATANQGSEATYESGFVIDKFPISRPNLTFSTLTVSNMSPEDSSIYLCSVEPEGSGNTIYFGEGSWLTVV.

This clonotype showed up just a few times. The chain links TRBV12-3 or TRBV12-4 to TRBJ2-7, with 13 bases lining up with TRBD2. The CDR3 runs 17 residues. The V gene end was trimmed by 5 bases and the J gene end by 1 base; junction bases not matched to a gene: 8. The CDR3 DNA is TGTGCCAGCAGTCCGGGACTAGCGGGGTTACGGTCCTACGAGCAGTACTTC. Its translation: CASSPGLAGLRSYEQYF.

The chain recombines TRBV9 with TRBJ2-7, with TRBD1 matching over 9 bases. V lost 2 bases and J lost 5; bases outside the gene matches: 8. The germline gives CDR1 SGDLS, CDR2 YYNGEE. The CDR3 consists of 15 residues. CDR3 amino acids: CASSVEGDRDHEQYF. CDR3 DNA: TGTGCCAGCAGCGTCGAGGGGGACAGGGACCACGAGCAGTACTTC.

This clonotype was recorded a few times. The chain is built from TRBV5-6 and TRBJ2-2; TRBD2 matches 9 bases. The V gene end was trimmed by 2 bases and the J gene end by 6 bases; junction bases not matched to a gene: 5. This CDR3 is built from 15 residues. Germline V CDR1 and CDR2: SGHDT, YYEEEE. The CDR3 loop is CASSFSGRVSGELFF. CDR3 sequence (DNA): TGTGCCAGCAGCTTTAGCGGGAGAGTGTCCGGGGAGCTGTTTTTT.

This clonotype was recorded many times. CDR3 sequence (DNA): TGCGCCAGCAGCCAAGGGGGACAAGTCTACGAGCAGTACTTC. This gives the protein CASSQGGQVYEQYF. This chain links TRBV5-1 with TRBJ2-7; TRBD1 is a possible D gene (6 bases). This CDR3 has 14 residues. Trimming left V 4 bases short and J 3 bases short, with 14 bases between. Germline CDR1 reads SGHRS; CDR2 reads YFSETQ.

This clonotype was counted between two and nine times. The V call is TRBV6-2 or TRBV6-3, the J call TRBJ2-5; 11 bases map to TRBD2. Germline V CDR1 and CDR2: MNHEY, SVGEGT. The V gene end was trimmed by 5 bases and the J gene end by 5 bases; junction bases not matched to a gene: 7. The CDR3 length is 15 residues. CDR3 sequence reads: CASSATSGSDETQYF. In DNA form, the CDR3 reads TGTGCCAGCAGTGCCACTAGCGGGAGTGATGAGACCCAGTACTTC.

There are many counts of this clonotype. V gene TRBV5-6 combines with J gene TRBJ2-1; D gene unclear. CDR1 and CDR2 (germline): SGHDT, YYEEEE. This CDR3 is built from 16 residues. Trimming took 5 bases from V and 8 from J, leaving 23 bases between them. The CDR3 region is CASSSKMSWSFDEQFF. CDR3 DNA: TGTGCCAGCAGTTCAAAGATGTCTTGGTCGTTCGATGAGCAGTTCTTC.